This TCR beta chain was sequenced for a study of CD8 T cells in ankylosing spondylitis. Study-wide results and limits: Both synovial fluid and blood in reactive arthritis had previously been reported to carry some motif variants.

Quantitative 5'-RACE with molecular barcodes was used to make the TCR beta libraries. Each CDR3 protein gets one entry after TCRdb re-called the 5' RACE reads with MiXCR. The table has about 160,000 distinct CDR3 sequences, about a sixth seen once. Germline loops: CDR1 SQVTM, CDR2 ANQGSEA. The CDR3 loop spans 14 amino acids. V dropped 4 bases and J dropped 13 bases, with 20 bases sitting between them. This clonotype has only a few counts. No antigen is known for it. The sequencing sample was made of blood, either unsorted or a sorted T cell fraction (not recorded which). The clonotype comes from a male donor with ankylosing spondylitis or in good health (not recorded which). The chain uses TRBV29-1 and TRBJ2-6; D tentatively reads TRBD1 or TRBD2 (6 bases each). The CDR3 loop is CSVGLSGAAEVLTF. In DNA, the CDR3 is TGCAGCGTTGGTTTATCGGGGGCAGCGGAAGTCCTGACTTTC.